These T cell receptor beta chains were read from a single sample in a study of T cell changes during pregnancy in multiple sclerosis. Clones were read by immunoSEQ multiplex PCR, and TCRdb kept only the in-frame ones, dropping some. Of around 100,000 clones listed, approximately 92% were seen once; the top ten hold 1% to 1.5%. The sequenced sample was peripheral blood, obtained in the second trimester of pregnancy. The receptors were sampled from a female donor with multiple sclerosis, enrolled in a pregnancy study. Both conserved end residues are part of each CDR3. A D gene is named only where the DNA matches it firmly. The size of a clone is reported for some rows only, either as once, few or many, or as a class for expanded clones.

d_call	v_call	clone_size	j_call	cdr3_aa	cdr3_nt
NA	TRBV4-2	NA	TRBJ2-1	CASSQVTSSYNEQFF	TGTGCCAGCAGCCAAGTAACGAGCTCCTACAATGAGCAGTTCTTC
NA	TRBV6-5	NA	TRBJ1-1	CASSTYAGSNTEAFF	TGTGCCAGCAGTACCTACGCAGGGTCGAACACTGAAGCTTTCTTT
TRBD1	TRBV18	NA	TRBJ1-5	CASSTTTGGSNQPQHF	TGTGCCAGCTCAACAACGACAGGGGGCAGCAATCAGCCCCAGCATTTT
TRBD1	TRBV25-1	once	TRBJ2-6	CASSDTRGPGANVLTF	TGTGCCAGCAGTGATACCAGGGGGCCTGGGGCCAACGTCCTGACTTTC
NA	TRBV19	NA	TRBJ1-4	CARKQRSIEKLFF	TGTGCCAGGAAACAGCGGTCTATTGAAAAACTGTTTTTT
NA	TRBV19	NA	TRBJ1-2	CASSAAEGTSNYGYTF	TGTGCCAGTAGTGCAGCGGAGGGGACGTCAAACTATGGCTACACCTTC
TRBD1	TRBV5-1	NA	TRBJ2-7	CASSLATGGPYEQYF	TGCGCCAGCAGCTTGGCCACAGGGGGGCCCTACGAGCAGTACTTC
NA	TRBV7-2	NA	TRBJ2-3	CASSLEVRNTQYF	TGTGCCAGCAGCTTAGAAGTGCGGAATACGCAGTATTTT
NA	TRBV7-8	NA	TRBJ2-1	CASSLAILASLLHGPNNEQFF	TGTGCCAGCAGCTTAGCGATCCTAGCGTCTCTACTACATGGGCCAAACAATGAGCAGTTCTTC
TRBD2	TRBV28	NA	TRBJ2-1	CASSSLGLADGDNEQFF	TGTGCCAGCAGTTCCTTGGGACTAGCGGACGGAGACAATGAGCAGTTCTTC
TRBD1	TRBV7-9	NA	TRBJ1-6	CASSSWGQGVYSPLHF	TGTGCCAGCAGCTCTTGGGGACAGGGGGTTTATTCACCCCTCCACTTT
NA	TRBV5-8	NA	TRBJ1-5	CASTDRFNNQPQHF	TGTGCCAGCACCGACAGGTTTAACAATCAGCCCCAGCATTTT
TRBD2	TRBV28	NA	TRBJ2-5	CASSGSGTSGPPQETQYF	TGTGCCAGCAGTGGGTCCGGGACTAGCGGGCCCCCCCAAGAGACCCAGTACTTC
TRBD1	TRBV7-3	NA	TRBJ1-1	CASSSTGGPEAFF	TGTGCCAGCAGCTCGACAGGGGGCCCTGAAGCTTTCTTT
TRBD1	TRBV7-2	NA	TRBJ2-7	CASSYGTDYEQYF	TGTGCCAGCAGCTACGGGACAGACTACGAGCAGTACTTC
TRBD1	TRBV5-4	once	TRBJ2-3	CASSLGSRTGGRTDTQYF	TGTGCCAGCAGCTTGGGATCGAGGACAGGGGGCCGCACAGATACGCAGTATTTT
NA	TRBV5-1	NA	TRBJ2-7	CASSYLDSQYYEQYF	TGCGCCAGCAGTTATTTGGACAGTCAATACTACGAGCAGTACTTC
NA	TRBV12-5	NA	TRBJ2-2	CASGVTANTGELFF	TGTGCTAGTGGTGTAACAGCTAACACCGGGGAGCTGTTTTTT
NA	TRBV11-2	NA	TRBJ2-1	CASSLRQQVGNEQFF	TGTGCCAGCAGCTTGCGCCAACAGGTGGGGAATGAGCAGTTCTTC
NA	TRBV18	NA	TRBJ2-7	CASSPGTTSYEQYF	TGTGCCAGCTCACCGGGGACAACCTCCTACGAGCAGTACTTC
NA	TRBV5-1	NA	TRBJ2-5	CASSQGGAYQETQYF	TGCGCCAGCAGCCAAGGGGGGGCCTACCAAGAGACCCAGTACTTC
TRBD2	TRBV27	NA	TRBJ2-7	CASSFLRPGLAGDEQYF	TGTGCCAGCAGTTTCCTCCGTCCGGGACTAGCGGGGGATGAGCAGTACTTC
TRBD1	TRBV4-1	NA	TRBJ2-7	CASSRGTGGGYEQYF	TGCGCCAGCAGCCGAGGGACAGGGGGTGGATACGAGCAGTACTTC
TRBD1	TRBV5-6	NA	TRBJ2-7	CASSHNDRAPTTRGF	TGTGCCAGCAGTCACAATGACAGGGCCCCTACGACCCGGGGCTTC
TRBD1	TRBV5-1	NA	TRBJ2-3	CASSLVGTDRADTQYF	TGCGCCAGCAGCTTGGTGGGAACCGACAGGGCAGATACGCAGTATTTT
NA	TRBV14	NA	TRBJ2-5	CASSLGQKEQETQYF	TGTGCCAGCAGCCTTGGACAGAAAGAACAAGAGACCCAGTACTTC
TRBD1	TRBV5-4	few	TRBJ2-5	CASSREGGDQETQYF	TGTGCCAGCAGCCGAGAAGGGGGCGACCAAGAGACCCAGTACTTC
NA	TRBV5-1	NA	TRBJ2-3	CASSFGQTTDTQYF	TGCGCCAGCAGCTTCGGACAGACCACAGATACGCAGTATTTT
NA	TRBV28	NA	TRBJ1-2	CASSLPGDYGYTF	TGTGCCAGCAGTTTACCCGGAGACTATGGCTACACCTTC
TRBD1	TRBV19	NA	TRBJ2-7	CASRGQGVDEQYF	TGTGCCAGCCGGGGACAGGGGGTGGACGAGCAGTACTTC
NA	TRBV7-8	once	TRBJ2-7	CASSLTIDFSYEQYF	TGTGCCAGCAGCTTGACTATTGACTTCTCCTACGAGCAGTACTTC
NA	TRBV6-5	few	TRBJ1-5	CASSSSASIGNQPQHF	TGTGCCAGCAGTTCGAGCGCCAGTATTGGCAATCAGCCCCAGCATTTT
NA	TRBV2	NA	TRBJ1-4	CASSINLQGNEKLFF	TGTGCCAGCAGCATTAATTTACAGGGTAATGAAAAACTGTTTTTT
TRBD1	TRBV9	NA	TRBJ1-2	CASSMRGQGRRYGYTF	TGTGCCAGCAGCATGAGGGGACAGGGGAGGAGGTATGGCTACACCTTC
NA	TRBV11-1	NA	TRBJ1-4	CASSLGRSNEKLFF	TGTGCCAGCAGCTTAGGACGGAGTAATGAAAAACTGTTTTTT
TRBD1	TRBV18	NA	TRBJ1-3	CASSPLSTGVGNTIYF	TGTGCCAGCTCACCACTTTCAACAGGGGTTGGAAACACCATATATTTT
NA	TRBV4-1	once	TRBJ2-7	CASSQAWARGSYEQYF	TGCGCCAGCAGCCAAGCTTGGGCCAGGGGATCCTACGAGCAGTACTTC
NA	TRBV9	NA	TRBJ1-5	CASSVGGSVDSNQPQHF	TGTGCCAGCAGCGTAGGAGGGTCGGTAGATAGCAATCAGCCCCAGCATTTT
NA	TRBV5-4	NA	TRBJ1-2	CASSPGGPRGYGYTF	TGTGCCAGCAGCCCGGGGGGCCCGAGGGGCTATGGCTACACCTTC
NA	TRBV18	NA	TRBJ1-1	CASSPLVGGTEAFF	TGTGCCAGCTCTCCTTTGGTCGGGGGGACTGAAGCTTTCTTT
NA	TRBV19	NA	TRBJ1-1	CASSIAGDTEAFF	TGTGCCAGTAGTATCGCGGGGGACACTGAAGCTTTCTTT
NA	TRBV29-1	NA	TRBJ2-3	CSAAGYLTDTQYF	TGCAGCGCGGCAGGTTACCTCACAGATACGCAGTATTTT
TRBD1	TRBV2	NA	TRBJ1-4	CASSEDRGLQEKLFF	TGTGCCAGCAGTGAAGACAGGGGGCTACAGGAAAAACTGTTTTTT
TRBD2	TRBV5-1	NA	TRBJ2-1	CASRQGTTSANEQFF	TGCGCCAGCAGACAAGGGACTACCTCCGCCAATGAGCAGTTCTTC
TRBD1	TRBV30	NA	TRBJ1-4	CAWSGTGLEKLFF	TGTGCCTGGTCCGGGACAGGGCTTGAAAAACTGTTTTTT
NA	TRBV28	NA	TRBJ1-1	CASTILPGGTGEAFF	TGTGCCAGCACCATTTTACCTGGGGGCACCGGGGAAGCTTTCTTT
NA	TRBV15	NA	TRBJ2-3	CATSTGLSTDTQYF	TGTGCCACCAGCACCGGACTAAGCACAGATACGCAGTATTTT
NA	TRBV28	NA	TRBJ2-7	CASSLQGIHEQYF	TGTGCCAGCAGTCTACAGGGAATCCACGAGCAGTACTTC
TRBD1	TRBV9	NA	TRBJ2-7	CASSPRDRPKTEQYF	TGTGCCAGCAGCCCGCGGGACAGGCCTAAAACCGAGCAGTACTTC
NA	TRBV6-1	NA	TRBJ1-5	CASSVAGGVTQPQHF	TGTGCCAGCAGTGTAGCAGGAGGAGTCACTCAGCCCCAGCATTTT